The 8 T cell receptor beta chains below all came from one sample that was sequenced in a study of OX40 agonist ivuxolimab in advanced cancers. Profiled with immunoSEQ multiplex PCR; TCRdb holds only in-frame clones, not every one. This table holds roughly 76,000 clones, roughly 85% found once. The sample was CD4+ or CD8+ T cells sorted from blood, taken in a trial of the OX40 agonist ivuxolimab. Every receptor here comes from an adult with an advanced solid tumor such as melanoma, head and neck, liver or kidney cancer.

The V call is TRBV11-2, the J call TRBJ2-7; D is perhaps TRBD1 (5 bases). Between the trimmed V and J ends, which lost 2 bases and 1 base, there was a span of 9 bases. CDR3 size: 14 residues. Germline CDR1 reads SGHAT; CDR2 reads FQNNGV. CDR3 sequence (DNA): TGTGCCAGCAGCTTATCGCCAGGGTCCTACGAGCAGTACTTC. This sequence encodes CASSLSPGSYEQYF.

This chain joins TRBV10-2 and TRBJ1-5; 8 bases align to TRBD1. The CDR3 contains 13 residues. The trim removed 4 bases at V and 7 bases at J, leaving 3 bases unmatched. Germline CDR1 WSHSY, CDR2 SAAADI. The CDR3 DNA follows: TGCGCCAGCAGTGCAGGGGGCGAGCAGCCCCAGCATTTT. The encoded protein is CASSAGGEQPQHF.

The rearrangement links TRBV11-2 to TRBJ2-3; the D gene is possibly TRBD2 (5 bases). CDR1 is SGHAT, CDR2 FQNNGV, per germline. The CDR3 consists of 14 residues. V gave up 5 bases and J gave up 2 bases, with 11 bases separating them. CDR3 DNA: TGTGCCAGCAGCGCGACTACCTCCACAGATACGCAGTATTTT. The encoded protein is CASSATTSTDTQYF.

The rearrangement links TRBV2 to TRBJ2-1; 10 bases fit TRBD2. CDR3 length equals 15 residues. From germline, CDR1 is SNHLY and CDR2 FYNNEI. The trim removed 6 bases at V and 11 bases at J, leaving 13 bases unmatched. The CDR3 DNA follows: TGTGCCAGCAGCAGCCTAGCGGGAGTAGGGGACAAGCAGTTCTTC. Amino acid sequence: CASSSLAGVGDKQFF.

The chain uses TRBV27 and TRBJ2-5; no clear D gene. The DNA end is more similar to TRBJ2-7, so the J call may be wrong. The CDR3 extends over 14 amino acids. The germline V gene encodes CDR1 MNHEY and CDR2 SMNVEV (reference sequence). In DNA form, the CDR3 reads TGTGCCAGCAGTTTGCGCGGTGGGTCCTACGAGCAGTACTTC. Translation: CASSLRGGSYEQYF.

This chain links TRBV6-5 with TRBJ1-1, with 7 bases that match TRBD1. CDR1 is MNHEY, CDR2 SVGAGI, per germline. The CDR3 length is 14 residues. Trimming removed 7 bases from V and 1 base from J; junction bases left unmatched: 6. CDR3: CASTPTGRNTEAFF. CDR3 coding DNA: TGTGCCAGCACCCCGACAGGGAGGAACACTGAAGCTTTCTTT.

The chain carries TRBV27 and TRBJ2-1, with D perhaps TRBD2 (6 bases). The CDR3 spans 18 residues. V was cut by 0 bases and J by 1 base, with 16 bases left in between. CDR1 and CDR2 from the germline V gene are MNHEY and SMNVEV (reference sequence). CDR3: CASSLSGGSGLSYNEQFF. The DNA of the CDR3 is TGTGCCAGCAGTTTATCGGGGGGTAGCGGTCTTTCCTACAATGAGCAGTTCTTC.

The genes are TRBV28 and TRBJ2-7; tentatively, D is TRBD1 (5 bases). Germline CDR1 is MDHEN and CDR2 is SYDVKM. V was pared by 4 bases and J by 3 bases, with 16 bases between. The CDR3 sequence is 15 residues long. The CDR3 loop is CASSWGGSRDYEQYF. CDR3 DNA: TGTGCCAGCAGTTGGGGTGGGTCCAGGGACTACGAGCAGTACTTC.